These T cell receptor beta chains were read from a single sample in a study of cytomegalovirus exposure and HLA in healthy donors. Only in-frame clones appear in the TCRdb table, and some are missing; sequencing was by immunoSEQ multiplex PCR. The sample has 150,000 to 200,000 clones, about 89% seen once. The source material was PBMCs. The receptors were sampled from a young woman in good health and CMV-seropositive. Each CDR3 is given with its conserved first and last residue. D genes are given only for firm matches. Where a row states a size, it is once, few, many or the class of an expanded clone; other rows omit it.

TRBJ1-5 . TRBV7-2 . CASSFGTRDSNQPQHF TGTGCCAGCAGCTTCGGGACTCGGGATAGCAATCAGCCCCAGCATTTT
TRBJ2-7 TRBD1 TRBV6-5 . CASSYGAGQAYEQYF TGTGCCAGCAGTTACGGGGCCGGACAGGCCTACGAGCAGTACTTC
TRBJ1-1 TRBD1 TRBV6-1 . CASRDRGWEDAFF TGTGCCAGCAGAGACAGGGGTTGGGAAGACGCTTTCTTT
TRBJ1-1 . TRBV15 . CATSRDMPDNTEAFF TGTGCCACCAGCAGAGATATGCCAGATAACACTGAAGCTTTCTTT
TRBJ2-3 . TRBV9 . CASSAGGGGTDTQYF TGTGCCAGCAGCGCCGGGGGAGGTGGCACAGATACGCAGTATTTT
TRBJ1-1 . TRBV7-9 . CASSWVVGLEAFF TGTGCCAGCAGCTGGGTGGTGGGCCTTGAAGCTTTCTTT
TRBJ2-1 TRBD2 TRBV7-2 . CASSLGVPSGRLGEFF TGTGCCAGCAGCTTAGGGGTTCCGAGCGGGAGGCTTGGAGAGTTCTTC
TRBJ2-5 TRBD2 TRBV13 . CASSFIAGGPGLWTQYF TGTGCCAGCAGCTTTATAGCGGGAGGGCCTGGGCTCTGGACCCAGTACTTC
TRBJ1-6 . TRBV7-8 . CASSLATRQNSPLHF TGTGCCAGCAGCTTAGCAACCAGACAGAATTCACCCCTCCACTTT
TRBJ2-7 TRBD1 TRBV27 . CASSFSTGGYEQYF TGTGCCAGCAGTTTCTCGACAGGGGGGTACGAGCAGTACTTC
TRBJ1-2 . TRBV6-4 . CASSDSEKDGYTF TGTGCCAGCAGTGACTCGGAGAAGGATGGCTACACCTTC
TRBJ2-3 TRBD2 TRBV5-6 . CASSLRLAGGWADTQYF TGTGCCAGCAGCTTGCGACTAGCGGGAGGATGGGCAGATACGCAGTATTTT
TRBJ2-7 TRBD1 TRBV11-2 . CASSVTGGPSVYEQYF TGTGCCAGCAGCGTCACAGGGGGCCCATCCGTCTACGAGCAGTACTTC
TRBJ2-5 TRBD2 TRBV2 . CASNGGVGQETQYF TGTGCCAGCAATGGGGGGGTGGGTCAAGAGACCCAGTACTTC
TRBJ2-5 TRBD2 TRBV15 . CATIGGGNGGIQETQYF TGTGCCACCATTGGCGGGGGGAATGGGGGAATCCAAGAGACCCAGTACTTC
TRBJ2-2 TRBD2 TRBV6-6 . CASQGLAGGYTGELFF TGTGCCAGCCAGGGACTAGCGGGGGGCTACACCGGGGAGCTGTTTTTT
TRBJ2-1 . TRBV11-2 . CASSFGFGMDPPRNEQFF TGTGCCAGCAGCTTCGGGTTCGGGATGGACCCCCCTAGGAATGAGCAGTTCTTC
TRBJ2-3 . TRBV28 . CASTPSTDTQYF TGTGCCAGCACCCCTAGTACAGATACGCAGTATTTT
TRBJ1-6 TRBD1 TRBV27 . CASSSLQGSTSPLHF TGTGCCAGCAGTTCCCTACAGGGGAGTACTTCACCCCTCCACTTT
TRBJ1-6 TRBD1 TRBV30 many CAWGDRANSPLHF TGTGCCTGGGGGGACAGGGCAAATTCACCCCTCCACTTT
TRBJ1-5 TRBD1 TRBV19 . CASTKNRDRNQPQHF TGTGCCAGTACCAAAAACCGGGACAGGAATCAGCCCCAGCATTTT
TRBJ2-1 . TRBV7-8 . CASSLVQGESYNEQFF TGTGCCAGCAGCTTAGTTCAGGGCGAGTCCTACAATGAGCAGTTCTTC
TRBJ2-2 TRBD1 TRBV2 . CASSEAVQGADTGELFF TGTGCCAGCAGTGAAGCGGTCCAGGGGGCCGACACCGGGGAGCTGTTTTTT
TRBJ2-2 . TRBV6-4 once CASRGGGDTGELFF TGTGCCAGCAGAGGCGGGGGCGACACCGGGGAGCTGTTTTTT
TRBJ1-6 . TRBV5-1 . CASSGADGLEPPLHF TGCGCCAGCAGCGGGGCCGACGGCCTTGAGCCACCCCTCCACTTT
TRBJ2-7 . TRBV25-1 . CASSEHGGDYEQYF TGTGCCAGCAGTGAACACGGAGGGGACTACGAGCAGTACTTC
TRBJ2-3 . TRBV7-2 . CASSLEAPEDTQYF TGTGCCAGCAGCTTAGAAGCCCCCGAGGATACGCAGTATTTT
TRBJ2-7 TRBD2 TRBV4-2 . CASSHLGLPYEQYF TGTGCCAGCAGCCACTTGGGACTACCCTACGAGCAGTACTTC
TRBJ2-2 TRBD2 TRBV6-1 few CASSAGLAGVTGELFF TGTGCCAGCAGTGCAGGACTAGCGGGGGTCACCGGGGAGCTGTTTTTT
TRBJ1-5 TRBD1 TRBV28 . CASSLTGGNQPQHF TGTGCCAGCAGTCTTACAGGGGGCAATCAGCCCCAGCATTTT
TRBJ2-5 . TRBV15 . CATSRAGLYQETQYF TGTGCCACCAGCAGGGCAGGGCTGTACCAAGAGACCCAGTACTTC